Below, 9 T cell receptor beta chains from the same sample are listed, as sequenced in a study of T cells expressing NK-cell markers. TCRdb reanalyzed the 5' RACE reads, giving one entry per CDR3 protein sequence and no DNA. The sample totals 440,000 or so distinct CDR3 sequences. Sequences were obtained from blood T cells: a sorted CD56 or NKG2C T cell subset, CD4+ or CD8+ T cells, or bulk PBMC T cells (not recorded which). Every receptor here comes from a woman between 18 and 70 years old in good health.

The CDR3 is CASSIDWEGTHDEQFF. The chain couples TRBV19 to TRBJ2-1; the D gene TCRdb calls, TRBD1, cannot be checked with no DNA. Germline-derived CDR1 and CDR2 are LNHDA and SQIVND (reference sequence). The length of the CDR3 is 16 residues.

This chain connects TRBV12-3 or TRBV12-4 to TRBJ1-3. CDR3 length: 15 amino acids. This CDR3 is CASSYAPTSGNTIYF.

The V and J genes are TRBV5-6 and TRBJ2-3. CDR3 length: 17 amino acids. Germline assignment: CDR1 SGHDT and CDR2 YYEEEE. The CDR3: CASSTLGRTITTDTQYF.

The chain carries TRBV12-3 or TRBV12-4 and TRBJ1-6; TCRdb's D gene call, TRBD1, goes unchecked for lack of DNA. The CDR3 covers 13 residues. The CDR3 reads CASRLGGDSPLHF.

The chain combines TRBV12-3 or TRBV12-4 with TRBJ2-2; TCRdb indicates TRBD1, and absent DNA this call remains unverified. The CDR3 spans 13 residues. Here the CDR3 reads CASSDQGTGELFF.

The chain uses TRBV4-2 and TRBJ2-7; TCRdb reports TRBD2, a call that lacks DNA to check it against. This CDR3 region has 15 residues. Germline V gene data show CDR1 as LGHNA and CDR2 as YNFKEQ. CDR3 sequence: CASSQDRLAGGVQYF.

The genes are TRBV23-1 and TRBJ2-5; there is no DNA to check the TCRdb D call of TRBD1. TRBV23-1 is an open reading frame, and its role is uncertain. The CDR3 contains 15 residues. The CDR3 spells CASSRSRDSQETQYF.

This chain's CDR3 is CASSLSVQAYEQYF. The J gene is TRBJ2-7, the V gene TRBV12-3 or TRBV12-4; the TCRdb call, TRBD1, lacks DNA for checking. This CDR3 region has 14 residues.

The chain has TRBV15 and TRBJ1-5; TCRdb names TRBD1, which stays unverified in the absence of DNA. The CDR3 totals 15 residues. Per the germline V gene, CDR1 is LNHNV and CDR2 is YYDKDF (reference sequence). CDR3 residues: CATSRGRTDHQPQHF. Supplemented by reference TRBV15 and TRBJ1-5, the full variable domain reads DAMVIQNPRYQVTQFGKPVTLSCSQTLNHNVMYWYQQKSSQAPKLLFHYYDKDFNNEADTPDNFQSRRPNTSFCFLDIRSPGLGDTAMYLCATSRGRTDHQPQHFGDGTRLSIL.